This T cell receptor beta chain is from a study of cytomegalovirus exposure and HLA in healthy donors. General study results and limits: Rarity held for most TCR sequences, but there were some public TCRs that occurred in many donors. Some V segments could not be told apart, so they were left out, TRBV6-2 and TRBV6-3 among them.

As concerns this clone: The antigen is not known. The sample contains more than one DNA sequence encoding this CDR3.

The PCR was carried out with 60 Vbeta primers and 13 Jbeta primers. TCRdb's table, derived via immunoSEQ multiplex PCR, lists solely in-frame clones and lacks some. Its table records over 40,000 clones. The CDR3 length is 15 residues. The germline V and J ends were trimmed by 0 bases and 5 bases, with 13 bases remaining between them. Germline V gene data show CDR1 as LGHNA and CDR2 as YSLEER. The chain links TRBV4-3 to TRBJ1-1; TRBD1 might be the D (5 bases). Specimen: PBMCs. The source of this sequence is a woman aged 40 to 50 in good health and CMV-seronegative. CDR3 protein: CASSQDRREGTEAFF. The CDR3 nucleotides are TGCGCCAGCAGCCAAGATCGCAGGGAGGGGACTGAAGCTTTCTTT.